This T cell receptor beta chain was recovered during a study of circulating CD8 cells and anti-PD-1 response in melanoma. Each library started from approximately 14 ng of total RNA using the QIAseq Immune Repertoire TCR panel. MiXCR, applied by TCRdb to the reads, yields one record per CDR3 protein. The table records roughly 400 distinct CDR3 sequences, around 5% of them present only once. The CDR3 length is 13 residues. Per the germline V gene, CDR1 is SQVTM and CDR2 is ANQGSEA. With 7 bases removed from V and 2 bases from J, the gap between germline ends came to 11 bases. Sorting of live CD3+CD8+TCRalphabeta+ cells by PD-1 and/or TIGIT gave four subsets. This clonotype was seen more than once but under ten times.

This TCR came from a human donor with melanoma. Material: CD8+ T cells from PBMCs, obtained at baseline or after one month of anti-PD-1 therapy (not recorded which). This chain links TRBV29-1 with TRBJ2-2; no clear D gene. Written as DNA, the CDR3 is TGCAGCGGAGAGGACGCAAACACCGGGGAGCTGTTTTTT. Translation gives CSGEDANTGELFF.